This TCR beta chain was sequenced in a study of cytomegalovirus exposure and HLA in healthy donors. From germline, CDR1 is SEHNR and CDR2 FQNEAQ (reference sequence). There are 14 residues in the CDR3. Trimming at V came to 5 bases and at J to 5 bases, leaving 4 bases not matched to a gene. Amplification used 60 Vbeta primers and 13 Jbeta primers. Profiling relied on immunoSEQ multiplex PCR, and the TCRdb table lists in-frame clones only, not all of them. The table has about 140,000 clones, 80% seen once; the top ten hold about 5%. Sample: PBMCs. This TCR was recovered from a male donor in good health and CMV-seronegative. This chain joins TRBV7-9 and TRBJ2-2, with TRBD2 matching 8 bases. The CDR3: CASSLIAGTGELFF. The CDR3 nucleotides are TGTGCCAGCAGCCTAATAGCGGGGACCGGGGAGCTGTTTTTT.